A selection of T cell receptor beta chains follows, all from one sample in a study of shared clonotypes between healthy human individuals. The method was immunoSEQ multiplex PCR; TCRdb's version includes in-frame clones alone and lacks a portion of them. The sample contains approximately 600,000 clones, roughly 96% of which appear only once. The sample was naive CD8+ T cells sorted from blood. The receptors were gathered from a woman aged 25 to 45 in good health. Each CDR3 is given with its conserved first and last residue. A D gene is named only where the DNA matches it firmly. Part of the rows lack a size; the others show once, few, many or a class for expanded clones.

v_call	cdr3_length	j_call	d_call	clone_size	cdr3_aa	cdr3_nt
TRBV4-1	18	TRBJ2-1	TRBD2	once	CASSRYPWREATYNEQFF	TGCGCCAGCAGCCGGTACCCCTGGCGGGAGGCCACCTACAATGAGCAGTTCTTC
TRBV9	16	TRBJ2-7	TRBD1	.	CASSPWDRVDSYEQYF	TGTGCCAGCAGCCCGTGGGACAGGGTAGATTCCTACGAGCAGTACTTC
TRBV5-4	13	TRBJ1-2	.	.	CASSLDANYGYTF	TGTGCCAGCAGCTTGGATGCTAACTATGGCTACACCTTC
TRBV7-9	16	TRBJ2-1	TRBD2	.	CASRGTSGISYNEQFF	TGTGCCAGCAGAGGGACTAGCGGGATCTCCTACAATGAGCAGTTCTTC
TRBV15	14	TRBJ2-5	.	.	CATSSAGWQETQYF	TGTGCCACCAGCAGTGCAGGTTGGCAAGAGACCCAGTACTTC
TRBV10-3	16	TRBJ2-5	.	.	CAISDNSGTEQETQYF	TGTGCCATCAGTGATAACTCCGGGACGGAACAAGAGACCCAGTACTTC
TRBV11-2	14	TRBJ1-1	.	.	CASSSRRGDTEAFF	TGTGCCAGCAGCTCCCGCAGGGGAGACACTGAAGCTTTCTTT
TRBV27	14	TRBJ1-5	.	.	CASSYTGSNQPQHF	TGTGCCAGCAGCTATACAGGGAGCAATCAGCCCCAGCATTTT
TRBV6-6	12	TRBJ2-7	.	once	CASSYSGGEQYF	TGTGCCAGCAGTTACTCGGGGGGCGAGCAGTACTTC
TRBV29-1	13	TRBJ2-1	.	.	CSLIGGPYNEQFF	TGCAGCCTCATAGGGGGGCCGTACAATGAGCAGTTCTTC
TRBV25-1	16	TRBJ2-5	TRBD2	.	CASSSWTSGSSETQYF	TGTGCCAGCAGTTCCTGGACTAGCGGGAGTTCAGAGACCCAGTACTTC
TRBV10-2	11	TRBJ2-7	.	once	CASSDLYEQYF	TGCGCCAGCAGTGATCTTTACGAGCAGTACTTC
TRBV29-1	14	TRBJ1-5	TRBD1	.	CSVETGGGNQPQHF	TGCAGCGTTGAAACAGGGGGCGGCAATCAGCCCCAGCATTTT
TRBV2	16	TRBJ2-3	.	.	CASSEPRVTSTDTQYF	TGTGCCAGCAGTGAGCCCCGCGTAACTAGCACAGATACGCAGTATTTT
TRBV27	15	TRBJ2-7	.	.	CASSLGAGGGGEQYF	TGTGCCAGCAGTTTAGGGGCAGGAGGAGGCGGCGAGCAGTACTTC
TRBV29-1	12	TRBJ2-1	.	once	CSVEPSYSEQFF	TGCAGCGTTGAGCCAAGCTATAGTGAGCAGTTCTTC
TRBV15	14	TRBJ1-5	.	.	CATSRDLGYQPQHF	TGTGCCACCAGCAGAGATCTGGGTTATCAGCCCCAGCATTTT
TRBV9	13	TRBJ1-1	.	.	CASSVGGSTEAFF	TGTGCCAGCAGCGTAGGAGGGTCCACTGAAGCTTTCTTT
TRBV23-1	16	TRBJ2-3	.	.	CASSQRPGRITDTQYF	TGCGCCAGCAGTCAGCGACCGGGACGGATCACAGATACGCAGTATTTT
TRBV4-2	16	TRBJ2-7	TRBD2	.	CASSQDLWEGSYEQYF	TGTGCCAGCAGCCAAGATTTATGGGAGGGCTCCTACGAGCAGTACTTC
TRBV27	14	TRBJ2-2	.	.	CASRPGVGSGELFF	TGTGCCAGCAGACCGGGAGTCGGCTCCGGGGAGCTGTTTTTT
TRBV28	15	TRBJ2-7	.	few	CASSFHQGISDEQYF	TGTGCCAGCAGTTTCCACCAGGGGATTTCTGACGAGCAGTACTTC
TRBV27	16	TRBJ2-5	TRBD1	.	CASSSPAGTGVLEQYF	TGTGCCAGCAGTTCTCCAGCCGGGACAGGGGTTCTAGAGCAGTACTTC
TRBV28	16	TRBJ2-1	.	.	CASSFSRGSSYNEQFF	TGTGCCAGCAGTTTCTCTCGGGGGAGCTCCTACAATGAGCAGTTCTTC
TRBV10-1	20	TRBJ2-1	TRBD2	.	CASSESGTSGSNRVLNEQFF	TGCGCCAGCAGTGAGTCTGGGACTAGCGGGAGTAATAGGGTGCTTAATGAGCAGTTCTTC